Here is one T cell receptor beta chain with its context. Time point described: baseline pretreatment blood. Treatment denoted: 15 Gy SBRT to primary tumor, nephrectomy 4 weeks later. Blood was sampled at baseline, 2 weeks and 4 weeks after SBRT. These data originate in a study of radiation and T cells in renal cell carcinoma. Only in-frame clones appear in the TCRdb table, and some are missing; sequencing was by immunoSEQ multiplex PCR. The repertoire holds more than 140,000 clones, around four fifths seen once, with approximately 24% in the top ten. The length of the CDR3 is 15 residues. CDR1 and CDR2 from the germline V gene are ENHRY and SYGVKD. After removal of 2 bases from V and 2 bases from J, the junction contained 0 bases not matched to a gene.

The chain employs TRBV10-3 and TRBJ2-1; 10 bases fit TRBD2. The specimen was blood, collected from a patient whose treatment included radiotherapy and nephrectomy. This TCR was recovered from a woman aged 45 to 65 with renal cell carcinoma. The CDR3 region is CAISESGGAYNEQFF. Here the CDR3 DNA reads TGTGCCATCAGTGAGAGCGGGGGGGCCTACAATGAGCAGTTCTTC.